This T cell receptor (beta chain) was sequenced in a study of response to subunit inactivated influenza vaccine. Study results and limitations: Authors suggested that a seasonal influenza vaccination recruits few new T cells each time.

TCRdb fed the RT-PCR reads into MiXCR, producing one record per CDR3 protein. The top ten clones hold 5.5% to 8% of a sample with 650,000 to 800,000 distinct CDR3 sequences, approximately 15% of them seen once. The table lists this clonotype with many counts. The antigen is not known. The V gene lost 7 bases and the J gene lost 2 bases, with 15 bases spanning the gap. The CDR3 runs 15 residues. The sample in question was PBMCs from blood, obtained around 15 days before vaccination. This receptor was taken from a man aged 50 to 60 who received an inactivated influenza vaccine. V and J are TRBV12-3 or TRBV12-4 and TRBJ2-1; D is possibly TRBD1 or TRBD2 (6 bases each). In DNA form, the CDR3 reads TGTGCCAGCAACTCACAGGGAGGACCCTACAATGAGCAGTTCTTC. Translation: CASNSQGGPYNEQFF.